Listed below are T cell receptor beta chains from one sample, sequenced in a study of blood T cell repertoires in COVID-19. Libraries were prepared by immunoSEQ multiplex PCR; TCRdb keeps only in-frame clonotypes and omits some of them. The sample holds 350,000 to 450,000 clones, 80% to 90% seen once. Sequencing was done on a sample of PBMCs or T cells enriched from blood (not recorded which). The receptors here all came from a man aged 30-40 years who had recovered from COVID-19. The CDR3 runs from the conserved cysteine through the conserved F or W. Each record gives: clone size, V gene, J gene, D gene, CDR3 DNA, CDR3 protein. A D gene is named only where the DNA matches it firmly. Clone size, where shown, is once, few, many, or a class for clones that have expanded.

few,TRBV7-3,TRBJ2-1,.,TGTGCCAGCAGCCCCGGGTATATCTACAATGAGCAGTTCTTC,CASSPGYIYNEQFF
.,TRBV10-3,TRBJ2-4,.,TGTGCCACCGAAGGGGCAGGGGAAAACATTCAGTACTTC,CATEGAGENIQYF
.,TRBV7-2,TRBJ2-7,TRBD2,TGTGCCAGCAGCTTACTACTAGCGGGGATTGGCCAGCAGTACTTC,CASSLLLAGIGQQYF
.,TRBV7-9,TRBJ1-1,TRBD1,TGTGCCAGCAGCTCGACTTCCGGGACAGGGAGATGGGACACTGAAGCTTTCTTT,CASSSTSGTGRWDTEAFF
few,TRBV4-1,TRBJ2-2,.,TGCGCCAGCAGCCAAGATAGGGGGATCCGGGAGCTGTTTTTT,CASSQDRGIRELFF
once,TRBV10-3,TRBJ2-3,TRBD2,TGTGCCATCAGACAGAGCGGGAGGACAGATACGCAGTATTTT,CAIRQSGRTDTQYF
.,TRBV15,TRBJ2-1,.,TGTGCCACCAGCAGAGATAGGACTGCGGGTGGAGATGAGCAGTTCTTC,CATSRDRTAGGDEQFF
.,TRBV6-6,TRBJ2-5,TRBD1,TGTGCCAGCAGACCCGGGACAGGGCCCCAAGAGACCCAGTACTTC,CASRPGTGPQETQYF
.,TRBV14,TRBJ2-7,.,TGTGCCAGCAGTCTCTTCGGGGCCTACGAGCAGTACTTC,CASSLFGAYEQYF
once,TRBV7-9,TRBJ1-1,TRBD1,TGTGCCAGCAGCTTAATAACAGGGGGACAAAAGAACACTGAAGCTTTCTTT,CASSLITGGQKNTEAFF
.,TRBV11-2,TRBJ2-1,TRBD2,TGTGCCAGCAGCCTAGTGAGCGGGGGGGTTTTTTGGAATGAGCAGTTCTTC,CASSLVSGGVFWNEQFF
.,TRBV5-1,TRBJ2-7,TRBD1,TGCGCCAGCCACGAGGGACAGAGATACGAGCAGTACTTC,CASHEGQRYEQYF
.,TRBV4-1,TRBJ2-7,TRBD1,TGCGCCAGCAGCCATAAGGACAGGGTCGGTGACGAGCAGTACTTC,CASSHKDRVGDEQYF
.,TRBV7-2,TRBJ2-3,TRBD1,TGTGCCAGCAGCTTAGATGGGGGACAGGGGACCACAGATACGCAGTATTTT,CASSLDGGQGTTDTQYF
.,TRBV5-1,TRBJ1-1,TRBD1,TGCGCCAGCAGCTTGGCTGGGACAGGGCTAGGAGCTTTCTTT,CASSLAGTGLGAFF
once,TRBV10-2,TRBJ1-6,.,TGCGCCAGCAGTGAGTCGACTCGTCGGACAGAGAACTCCTATAATTCACCCCTCCACTTT,CASSESTRRTENSYNSPLHF
.,TRBV6-1,TRBJ2-1,TRBD2,TGTGCCAGCAGTGAACCCGCTAGCGGGAGCAATGAGCAGTTCTTC,CASSEPASGSNEQFF
.,TRBV16,TRBJ2-2,TRBD2,TGTGCCAGCAGCCAATCAAGCGGGAGGTCCGCCGGGGAGCTGTTTTTT,CASSQSSGRSAGELFF
.,TRBV7-9,TRBJ2-3,TRBD1,TGTGCCAGCAGCGCTGCCGGGACAGGGATCGCAGATACGCAGTATTTT,CASSAAGTGIADTQYF
once,TRBV5-6,TRBJ1-5,.,TGTGCCAGCAGCGCCTATGGGGGGGGTCAGCCCCAGCATTTT,CASSAYGGGQPQHF
.,TRBV10-3,TRBJ2-7,TRBD1,TGTGCCATCAGTAGAACCGGGACAGGGGGTTACGAGCAGTACTTC,CAISRTGTGGYEQYF
.,TRBV5-4,TRBJ2-5,.,TGTGCCAGCAGCTTCTCGAATGGAGCCCCAGAGACCCAGTACTTC,CASSFSNGAPETQYF
.,TRBV19,TRBJ1-2,TRBD1,TGTGCCAGTAGATTATCCGGGACAGCGGTCTATGGCTACACCTTC,CASRLSGTAVYGYTF
many,TRBV14,TRBJ2-3,.,TGTGCCAGCAGCCGAGGCACGGGAGCGTTCACGAATACGCAGTATTTT,CASSRGTGAFTNTQYF
few,TRBV28,TRBJ2-2,.,TGTGCCAGCAACAACGGAGCCGGGGAGCTGTTTTTT,CASNNGAGELFF
.,TRBV6-5,TRBJ2-2,TRBD2,TGTGCCAGCAACTCGGGAGGGCGCACCGGGGAGCTGTTTTTT,CASNSGGRTGELFF
.,TRBV4-2,TRBJ2-7,TRBD2,TGTGCCAGCAGCCAACTAAGCGGGGGGACCTACGAGCAGTACTTC,CASSQLSGGTYEQYF
.,TRBV15,TRBJ2-3,TRBD2,TGTGCCACCAGCAGGCTAGCGGGAGGCAACACAGATACGCAGTATTTT,CATSRLAGGNTDTQYF
.,TRBV7-9,TRBJ2-1,TRBD2,TGTGCCAGCAGCTTATCTTTCGGACTAGCGGGACGCGAGCAGTTCTTC,CASSLSFGLAGREQFF
few,TRBV6-5,TRBJ1-1,.,TGTGCCAGCAGTCCTTTACAGGGTACAAATGAAGCTTTCTTT,CASSPLQGTNEAFF
.,TRBV3-1/TRBV3-2,TRBJ2-7,.,TGTGCCAGCAGCCAAGATGTCCCAGGGGACTCCTACGAGCAGTACTTC,CASSQDVPGDSYEQYF
.,TRBV12-5,TRBJ2-3,TRBD1,TGTGCTAGTGGGGGAATCGCTAAGAACAGGGGATCCACAGATACGCAGTATTTT,CASGGIAKNRGSTDTQYF
.,TRBV7-2,TRBJ1-3,.,TGTGCCAGCAGCTTATCCGGAGGCTCTGGAAACACCATATATTTT,CASSLSGGSGNTIYF
few,TRBV5-8,TRBJ1-6,TRBD1,TGTGCCAGCAGCTCGCAACAGGGGGGATTTTCACCCCTCCACTTT,CASSSQQGGFSPLHF
.,TRBV4-1,TRBJ2-2,.,TGCGCCAGCAGCCAAGTCTGGAGCCCAGGGGAGCTGTTTTTT,CASSQVWSPGELFF
.,TRBV15,TRBJ1-5,.,TGTGCCACCAGCAGAGATCAGGTCGGAAGCAATCAGCCCCAGCATTTT,CATSRDQVGSNQPQHF
.,TRBV19,TRBJ2-1,TRBD2,TGTGCCAGTAGTGCGGGGGGGGCCCCCAATTCATACGAGCAGTTCTTC,CASSAGGAPNSYEQFF
once,TRBV7-9,TRBJ2-1,TRBD1,TGTGCCCTTGAGGAGACAGGGGTCTTACGAAACTCCTACAATGAGCAGTTCTTC,CALEETGVLRNSYNEQFF
.,TRBV30,TRBJ2-3,TRBD1,TGTGCCTGGATAGGACAGGGCGCAGATACGCAGTATTTT,CAWIGQGADTQYF
.,TRBV15,TRBJ1-1,.,TGTGCCACCAGCAGAGACGGGACTACTCTAATGAACACTGAAGCTTTCTTT,CATSRDGTTLMNTEAFF
.,TRBV7-3,TRBJ2-2,.,TGTGCCAGCAGCTCCGACGCGGGGGCGCGAGGCACCGGGGAGCTGTTTTTT,CASSSDAGARGTGELFF
.,TRBV28,TRBJ1-4,.,TGTGCCAGCAGTTCCTCCAACAGTTTAGGTAAAAAACTGTTTTTT,CASSSSNSLGKKLFF
once,TRBV15,TRBJ2-1,TRBD2,TGTGCCACCAGCAGAGAAAGGGCTAGCGGGAGTCACGATGAGCAGTTCTTC,CATSRERASGSHDEQFF
.,TRBV6-1,TRBJ1-1,.,TGTGCCAGCAGTGAAAGCGGGAAGGGGGAAGCTTTCTTT,CASSESGKGEAFF
.,TRBV14,TRBJ2-4,.,TGTGCCAGCAGCCAAGGTTCCTTAGCCAAAAACATTCAGTACTTC,CASSQGSLAKNIQYF
.,TRBV27,TRBJ2-7,TRBD2,TGTGCCAGCAGTTTATCGATTAGCGGGAGTTACGAGCAGTACTTC,CASSLSISGSYEQYF
few,TRBV3-1/TRBV3-2,TRBJ2-7,.,TGTGCCAGCAGCCAAGAAACAGGACCGCAGTACTTC,CASSQETGPQYF
.,TRBV25-1,TRBJ2-7,.,TGTGCCAGCAGTGATAGTTCCTACGAGCAGTACTTC,CASSDSSYEQYF
.,TRBV19,TRBJ2-5,TRBD2,TGTGCCAGTAGTATAGTATTAGAGACTAGCGGGATCGAAAGGTACCAAGAGACCCAGTACTTC,CASSIVLETSGIERYQETQYF
once,TRBV28,TRBJ2-2,TRBD2,TGTGCCAGCAGTCCTAGATCGGGACTAGCGGAGCCCGGCGAGCTGTTTTTT,CASSPRSGLAEPGELFF
.,TRBV28,TRBJ2-7,TRBD2,TGTGCCAGCAGTTCAATAGGACTAGCGGAATCCTACGAGCAGTACTTC,CASSSIGLAESYEQYF
.,TRBV5-1,TRBJ1-5,TRBD1,TGCGCCAGCAGCTCTACAGGGGGCCCATATAGCAATCAGCCCCAGCATTTT,CASSSTGGPYSNQPQHF
.,TRBV12-3/TRBV12-4,TRBJ2-7,.,TGTGCCAGCAGTTTATTTCAGGGCTACGAGCAGTACTTC,CASSLFQGYEQYF
.,TRBV30,TRBJ2-7,.,TGTGCCTGGAGTGTACTGGGGGACACCTACGAGCAGTACTTC,CAWSVLGDTYEQYF